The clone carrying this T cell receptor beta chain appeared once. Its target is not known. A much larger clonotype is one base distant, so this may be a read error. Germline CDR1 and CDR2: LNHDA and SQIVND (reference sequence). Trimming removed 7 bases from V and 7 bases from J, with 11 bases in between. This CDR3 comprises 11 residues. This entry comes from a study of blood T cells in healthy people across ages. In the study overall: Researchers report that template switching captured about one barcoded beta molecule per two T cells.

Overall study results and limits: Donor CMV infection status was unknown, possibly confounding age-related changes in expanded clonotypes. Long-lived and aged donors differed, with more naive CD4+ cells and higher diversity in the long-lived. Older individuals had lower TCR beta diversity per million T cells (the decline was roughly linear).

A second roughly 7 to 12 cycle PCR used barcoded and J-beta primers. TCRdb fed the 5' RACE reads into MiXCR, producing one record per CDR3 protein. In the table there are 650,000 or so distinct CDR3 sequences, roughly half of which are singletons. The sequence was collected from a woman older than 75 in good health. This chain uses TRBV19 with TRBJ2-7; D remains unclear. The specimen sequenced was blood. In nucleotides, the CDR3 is TGTGCCAGTATGATCGGCGATGAGCAGTACTTC. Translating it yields CASMIGDEQYF.